The entry below gives a single T cell receptor (beta chain) sequence along with its context. Its antigen is undetermined. This sample also contains other DNA sequences that code for the same CDR3. At the deep level, the assay was run. Clones were sequenced by immunoSEQ multiplex PCR, and TCRdb holds only the in-frame ones, with some missing. The data show roughly 680,000 clones, 55% to 75% seen once. Naive CD4+ cells were CD45RA-selected; the remaining cells were memory. This sample was included in a study of shared clonotypes between healthy human individuals. Study as a whole: Each donor contributed plates that comprised three CD4 naive, three CD4 memory, two CD8 naive and one CD8 memory. Overall study findings and caveats: Non-shared clonotypes showed lower generation probabilities than clonotypes common to all four donors.

The CDR3 runs 12 residues. CDR1 is MDHEN, CDR2 SYDVKM, per germline. V lost 4 bases to trimming and J lost 4 bases, with 8 bases between them. Sequencing used memory CD4+ T cells sorted from blood. Subset noted: CD45RA-negative fraction. The clonotype comes from a woman aged 30 to 39 in good health. This rearrangement joins TRBV28 to TRBJ2-7; D unresolved. CDR3 DNA: TGTGCCAGCAGTTCGGGCCGGTACGAGCAGTACTTC. This sequence encodes CASSSGRYEQYF.